This TCR beta chain comes out of a study of cytomegalovirus exposure and HLA in healthy donors. Whole-study findings and limits: Productive rates of about 90% or about 30% were seen for most TCR beta V segments in an earlier analysis. Researchers reported in a later analysis that a missense DCLRE1C variant was tied to TCR beta V- and J-gene trimming. Links to common viral pathogens appeared, in a later analysis, for several of the most significant clusters.

The CDR3 is 13 residues long. The trim removed 5 bases at V and 6 bases at J, leaving 6 bases unmatched. CDR1 is SEHNR, CDR2 FQNEAQ, per germline (reference sequence). Concerning this clone itself: Its antigen is still unknown.

Primers for the PCR totalled 60 Vbeta and 13 Jbeta. Assay: immunoSEQ multiplex PCR; the TCRdb copy retains only in-frame clones and omits some. Of about 80,000 clones in the sample, less than 85% are singletons; the top ten hold 10% to 15%. Sequencing used PBMCs. The receptor comes from a human donor in good health. This chain links TRBV7-9 with TRBJ2-7, with 8 nucleotides matching TRBD1. Written as DNA, the CDR3 is TGTGCCAGCAGCGGACAGGGATACGGCGAGCAGTACTTC. Translated, it gives CASSGQGYGEQYF.